One TCR beta chain is described in this entry. Its specificity is not known. This record comes from a study of T-cell reconstitution after alpha-beta-depleted transplantation in children. V was shortened by 2 bases and J by 3 bases, with 7 bases between the two germline ends. The CDR3 consists of 13 residues. The germline gives CDR1 MGHDK, CDR2 SYGVNS. Study results and limitations: Newly generated T cells supplied most T-cell counts and diversity one year post-transplant. Surviving thymic progenitors and recipient T cells were the source of high TCRbeta diversity at day 60 in some patients.

Unique molecular identifiers were incorporated when the TCRbeta library was constructed. TCRdb re-analysed the PCR reads in MiXCR, keeping a single row per CDR3 protein. The sample comprises under 850,000 distinct CDR3 sequences, roughly 13% of which are singletons, and 0.65% to 0.9% rests with the top ten. The chain has TRBV25-1 and TRBJ2-5, with D unclear. The TCR originated in a girl aged 2 to 10 with congenital amegakaryocytic thrombocytopenia, due to receive a stem cell transplant. Sequenced material: PBMCs, taken before TCRalphabeta/CD19-depleted stem cell transplant. CDR3 sequence (DNA): TGTGCCAGCAGTGAAGGTGGGAAAGAGACCCAGTACTTC. It translates to CASSEGGKETQYF.